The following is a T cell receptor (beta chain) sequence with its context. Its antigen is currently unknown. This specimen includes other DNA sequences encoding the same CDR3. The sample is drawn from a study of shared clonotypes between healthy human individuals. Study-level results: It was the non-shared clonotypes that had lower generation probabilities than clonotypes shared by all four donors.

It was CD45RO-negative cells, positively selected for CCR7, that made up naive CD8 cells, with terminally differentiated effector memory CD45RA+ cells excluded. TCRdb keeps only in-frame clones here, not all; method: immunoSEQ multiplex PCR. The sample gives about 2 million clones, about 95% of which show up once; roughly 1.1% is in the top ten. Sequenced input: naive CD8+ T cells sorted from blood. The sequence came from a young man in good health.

The CDR3 region has the DNA TGTGCCACCACGAGAGGCTACGAGCAGTACTTC. Amino acid sequence: CATTRGYEQYF. The V call is TRBV6-1, the J call TRBJ2-7; unclear D gene. Germline CDR1 MNHNS, CDR2 SASEGT. The CDR3 is 11 residues long. Trimming stripped 10 bases from V and 3 bases from J, with 10 bases between.